This T cell receptor beta chain was recovered during a study of cytomegalovirus exposure and HLA in healthy donors. Primers for the PCR totalled 60 Vbeta and 13 Jbeta. TCRdb's table, derived via immunoSEQ multiplex PCR, lists solely in-frame clones and lacks some. The table shows about 140,000 clones, with 79% occurring only once. Trimming pared 6 bases from V and 1 base from J, leaving 16 bases between. The CDR3 spans 15 residues. CDR1 and CDR2 (germline): SNHLY, FYNNEI. This chain links TRBV2 with TRBJ2-7; possible D gene TRBD2, 5 bases. The sample was PBMCs. The clonotype comes from a female donor in good health and CMV-seronegative. In DNA, the CDR3 is TGTGCCAGCAGCAGAGAGGGTAGCCTTTCCTACGAGCAGTACTTC. Translating gives CASSREGSLSYEQYF.